This TCR beta chain derives from a study of blood T cell repertoires in COVID-19. Study at large: Acute-phase and convalescent COVID-19 samples originated in the United States, Italy and Spain. Sample material is recorded as cDNA or gDNA derived from T cells, B-cell-depleted T cells, or PBMCs.

As originally analysed: Scientists estimated how many nucleated cells there were by amplifying reference gene primers. Assay: immunoSEQ multiplex PCR; the TCRdb copy retains only in-frame clones and omits some. V and J calls and clone size are those listed in that table; D and trimming were worked out from the DNA. The repertoire holds about 70,000 clones, with more than 75% as singletons. This clonotype was obtained from a man aged 45-65 years with acute or convalescent COVID-19. The source material was peripheral blood.

The CDR3 protein is CASSSEDRVRTEAFF. The CDR3 DNA is TGTGCCAGCAGCTCGGAGGACAGGGTTCGGACTGAAGCTTTCTTT. This sequence joins TRBV7-8 and TRBJ1-1; 8 bases line up with TRBD1. V shed 4 bases, J shed 5 bases, and the junction held 9 bases outside the gene matches. Germline lookup yields CDR1 SGHVS and CDR2 FQNEAQ. CDR3 length: 15 amino acids.